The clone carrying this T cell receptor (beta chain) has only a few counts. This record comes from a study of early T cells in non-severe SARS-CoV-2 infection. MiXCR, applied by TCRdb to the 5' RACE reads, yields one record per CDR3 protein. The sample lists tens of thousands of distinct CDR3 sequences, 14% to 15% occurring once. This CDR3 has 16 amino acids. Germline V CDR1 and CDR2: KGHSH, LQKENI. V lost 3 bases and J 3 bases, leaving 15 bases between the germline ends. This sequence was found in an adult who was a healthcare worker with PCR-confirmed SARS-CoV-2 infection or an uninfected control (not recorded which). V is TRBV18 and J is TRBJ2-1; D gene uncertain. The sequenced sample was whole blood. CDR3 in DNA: TGTGCCAGCTCACCTAGCTCCATGACGGTCTACAATGAGCAGTTCTTC. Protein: CASSPSSMTVYNEQFF.